This T cell receptor (beta chain) was captured by sequencing in a study of shared clonotypes between healthy human individuals. TCRdb's copy holds only in-frame clones and misses some; the assay was immunoSEQ multiplex PCR. The sample yields approximately 1.5 million clones, less than 99% seen once. The V gene's germline CDR1 is MNHNS and CDR2 SASEGT. This CDR3 is 12 amino acids long. V dropped 6 bases and J dropped 3 bases, with 9 bases sitting between them. The source material was naive CD4+ T cells sorted from blood. Regarding subset: CD45RA+ positively selected. The V call is TRBV6-1, the J call TRBJ2-7; D gene uncertain. The source is a man younger than 45 in good health. CDR3 amino acids: CASRKNYYEQYF. CDR3 DNA sequence: TGTGCCAGCAGAAAAAATTACTACGAGCAGTACTTC.